The rows below give T cell receptor beta chains drawn from one sample of a study of control samples from healthy donors and cancer patients. Here immunoSEQ multiplex PCR was the method, and the copy in TCRdb shows in-frame clones only, minus some. Here the sample spans tens of thousands of clones, about 88% being singletons. Input material: blood. These receptors all stem from a woman in her 70s in good health. The CDR3 runs from the conserved cysteine through the conserved F or W. D genes are given only for firm matches. Clone size is stated in some rows and not others, as once, few, many or a class when expanded.

>TRBJ1-4|.|TRBV15|TRBD1
TGTGCCACCAGCACCGACAGGGCAAGCGATGAAAAACTGTTTTTT
CATSTDRASDEKLFF
>TRBJ2-1|.|TRBV12-5|.
TGTGCTAGTGGTTTGAGTTCGGGGACACATGGGGTCAATGAGCAGTTCTTC
CASGLSSGTHGVNEQFF
>TRBJ1-1|.|TRBV30|TRBD1
TGTGCCTGGGGGTACAGGGGGCGGACTGAAGCTTTCTTT
CAWGYRGRTEAFF
>TRBJ2-7|.|TRBV5-1|.
TGCGCCAGCAGCCCTCCCGGGACGGTCTCCGAGCAGTACTTC
CASSPPGTVSEQYF
>TRBJ1-1|.|TRBV3-1/TRBV3-2|.
TGTGCCAGTCAATCGAAGACGAACACTGAAGCTTTCTTT
CASQSKTNTEAFF
>TRBJ1-2|.|TRBV2|.
TGTGCCAGCGCGGAAACAGGCCCCTATGGCTACACCTTC
CASAETGPYGYTF
>TRBJ2-1|.|TRBV7-9|TRBD2
TGTGCCAGCAGCCACTCGACTAGCGGTAGCTCCTACAATGAGCAGTTCTTC
CASSHSTSGSSYNEQFF
>TRBJ1-1|.|TRBV29-1|.
TGCAGCGTTGGGGGACAACGGGGCACTGAAGCTTTCTTT
CSVGGQRGTEAFF
>TRBJ2-1|.|TRBV7-6|.
TGTGCCAGCAGCTTAGAGTCCCGCGGGGTACCCTCCTACAATGAGCAGTTCTTC
CASSLESRGVPSYNEQFF
>TRBJ2-7|.|TRBV6-6|.
TGTGCCACCCGAACCCCGAGCTCCTACGAGCAGTACTTC
CATRTPSSYEQYF
>TRBJ2-1|once|TRBV3-1/TRBV3-2|TRBD2
TGTGCCAGCAGCCAAGATCCGGGACTAGCGGGAGGGTGGCCCTACAATGAGCAGTTCTTC
CASSQDPGLAGGWPYNEQFF
>TRBJ2-3|.|TRBV3-1/TRBV3-2|TRBD1
TGTGCCAGCAGCCTTCCGGGACAGGGTACAGATACGCAGTATTTT
CASSLPGQGTDTQYF
>TRBJ2-3|few|TRBV18|TRBD1
TGTGCCAGCTCACCACTGACAGGGGACGTGAATACGCAGTATTTT
CASSPLTGDVNTQYF
>TRBJ2-1|once|TRBV5-1|.
TGCGCCAGCAGCTGGGGACTGCGGGCTGAGCAGTTCTTC
CASSWGLRAEQFF
>TRBJ1-3|.|TRBV5-1|.
TGCGCCAGCAGCTTGGGTAATTCAGGACTGCTCTCTGGAAACACCATATATTTT
CASSLGNSGLLSGNTIYF
>TRBJ2-1|few|TRBV7-2|.
TGTGCCAGCAGCTCACGGAGGGGAATTAGGGATGAGCAGTTCTTC
CASSSRRGIRDEQFF
>TRBJ2-7|.|TRBV5-6|.
TGTGCCAGCAGCTTGGGAGGGTCTAGCCCGCCCTACGAGCAGTACTTC
CASSLGGSSPPYEQYF
>TRBJ2-2|.|TRBV19|.
TGTGCCAGTAGCCTGGCCAGGGTAACCGGGGAGCTGTTTTTT
CASSLARVTGELFF
>TRBJ1-3|.|TRBV9|.
TGTGCCAGCAGCCCCCGGCTGGGAAACTCTGGAAACACCATATATTTT
CASSPRLGNSGNTIYF
>TRBJ2-7|few|TRBV14|TRBD2
TGTGCCAGCAGGCCAAGAGCGGGGAACGAGCAGTACTTC
CASRPRAGNEQYF
>TRBJ1-2|.|TRBV2|.
TGTGCCAGCACTCAAGCGGGGGGGCCGGGCTATGGCTACACCTTC
CASTQAGGPGYGYTF
>TRBJ1-1|.|TRBV27|.
TGTGCCAGCAGTTTGAGTCCGCAGGGGAACACTGAAGCTTTCTTT
CASSLSPQGNTEAFF
>TRBJ2-7|.|TRBV7-6|TRBD1
TGTGCCAGCAGCACCCTGGGGGACAGGGTGGACGAGCAGTACTTC
CASSTLGDRVDEQYF
>TRBJ2-5|.|TRBV15|.
TGTGCCACCAGCGGCATGGGAGAGACCCAGTACTTC
CATSGMGETQYF
>TRBJ1-1|.|TRBV5-1|TRBD1
TGCGCCAGCAGCCCCAGGACAGGGGAGGTAGCTTTCTTT
CASSPRTGEVAFF
>TRBJ2-2|few|TRBV24-1|TRBD1
TGTGCCACCGGAAATCCGGGACAGGGGATCACCGGGGAGCTGTTTTTT
CATGNPGQGITGELFF
>TRBJ2-5|.|TRBV5-1|TRBD2
TGCGCCAGCAGCTTAGAGCGGGGCGTGACCCAGTACTTC
CASSLERGVTQYF
>TRBJ1-2|.|TRBV9|.
TGTGCCAGCAGCGTAGGGGTTGGGACGAGTGGCTACACCTTC
CASSVGVGTSGYTF
>TRBJ1-5|.|TRBV5-4|.
TGTGCCAGCAGCCTAACCCCAGGGGACCAGCCCCAGCATTTT
CASSLTPGDQPQHF
>TRBJ1-2|.|TRBV5-4|TRBD1
TGTGCCAGCAGAATGACAGGGGCGTATGGCTACACCTTC
CASRMTGAYGYTF
>TRBJ2-2|.|TRBV19|.
TGTGCCAGTCTTCGGGCCTCGGTCGCGAACACCGGGGAGCTGTTTTTT
CASLRASVANTGELFF
>TRBJ2-7|.|TRBV15|.
TGTGCCACCAGCAGGGCTCTAGTTGGGGGCGAGCAGTACTTC
CATSRALVGGEQYF
>TRBJ1-1|.|TRBV6-6|.
TGTGCCAGCAGTTACTCGATCGGAACTGAAGCTTTCTTT
CASSYSIGTEAFF
>TRBJ1-3|.|TRBV3-1/TRBV3-2|.
TGTGCCAGCAGCCAGGATCGTGGGGCGCGCGCTGGAAACACCATATATTTT
CASSQDRGARAGNTIYF
>TRBJ1-1|.|TRBV29-1|.
TGCAGCGTACCCGGGAGGATGAACACTGAAGCTTTCTTT
CSVPGRMNTEAFF
>TRBJ1-2|once|TRBV6-1|.
TGTGCCAGCAGTGAGGGCAGGGGTTACTATGGCTACACCTTC
CASSEGRGYYGYTF
>TRBJ2-1|.|TRBV3-1/TRBV3-2|TRBD1
TGTGCCAGCAGCAAGACAGGGAACAATGAGCAGTTCTTC
CASSKTGNNEQFF
>TRBJ2-2|.|TRBV5-1|.
TGCGCCAGCAGCTTGGGGGTCGGCCCGAACACCGGGGAGCTGTTTTTT
CASSLGVGPNTGELFF
>TRBJ2-7|.|TRBV2|TRBD2
TGTGCCAGCACGGGACTATCCTACGAGCAGTACTTC
CASTGLSYEQYF
>TRBJ1-5|.|TRBV7-2|.
TGTGCCAGCAGCCCACATAGCAATCAGCCCCAGCATTTT
CASSPHSNQPQHF
>TRBJ1-1|.|TRBV5-1|.
TGCGCCAGCAGCTCCCTGGACACGAACACTGAAGCTTTCTTT
CASSSLDTNTEAFF
>TRBJ1-1|once|TRBV5-1|.
TGCGCCAGCAGCGCCATGGCCCTAGGACGGAACACTGAAGCTTTCTTT
CASSAMALGRNTEAFF
>TRBJ2-7|once|TRBV7-6|TRBD1
TGTGCCAGCAGCTTATTAAGTGGACAGGGGGGATCCTACGAGCAGTACTTC
CASSLLSGQGGSYEQYF
>TRBJ1-1|.|TRBV9|.
TGTGCCAGCAGCGTGACAGTTGAAGCTTTCTTT
CASSVTVEAFF
>TRBJ1-4|.|TRBV19|.
TGTGCCAGTAGTATGTCCCGTCAGTTTAACCCGGATGAAAAACTGTTTTTT
CASSMSRQFNPDEKLFF
>TRBJ2-3|.|TRBV2|TRBD2
TGTGCCAGCAGCGAGCGGGAGGGTGGCACGCAGTATTTT
CASSEREGGTQYF